This TCR beta chain was sequenced for a study of blood T cell repertoires in COVID-19 (dated by TCRdb to about 2020). Regarding the study in general: Collaborator samples came from the United States, Italy and Spain and covered acute and convalescent phases of COVID-19. The material from the prospective study consisted of cDNA or gDNA derived from T cells, B-cell-depleted T cells, or PBMCs. Samples were obtained from the ongoing ImmuneRACE study (first 160 participants) and from some 1,200 subjects provided by 6 global collaborators. A de-identified subject ID, COVID-19 status, age in years and sex were almost always included in the sample metadata. Where available, HLA class I and class II types were taken from metadata supplied by the sample provider and were not determined by assay-based typing. A freely available public database, intended as a resource for researchers studying the immune response to SARS-CoV-2, is where the repertoires were released. Deeply sampled blood TCRbeta repertoires from subjects exposed to, actively infected with, or recovered from COVID-19 were included in the dataset. Study-wide findings and limitations: Clinical and demographic metadata were provided uncurated, with the amount varying by source and participant.

Each collaborating institution followed its own protocols to collect whole blood in K2EDTA tubes. For TCRbeta analysis, collaborators shipped samples as frozen whole blood, isolated PBMCs, or DNA extracted from either of those sample types. TCRbeta CDR3 regions were amplified from genomic DNA using the immunoSEQ Assay, a bias-controlled multiplex PCR. The authors' analysis ran thus. Within the assay, amplification of reference gene primers was used to estimate how many nucleated cells each sample contained. To quantify the absolute abundance of each unique TCRbeta CDR3 rearrangement, sequence reads were collapsed and filtered. Productive Simpson clonality was computed per sample as the square root of Simpson's diversity index over productive rearrangements. TCRdb provides this immuneACCESS table in a form limited to in-frame rearrangements. Some clones are lacking; in checked studies, under half of them reflect an unresolved V gene, and why the rest are absent is not known. V and J calls and clone size are copied from that table; D and trimming were computed from the DNA. The sample includes 150,000 to 200,000 clones, with around 91% observed a single time. The ten largest clones represent about 0.58% of the sample.

This clone appeared a few times. It has no known antigen specificity. Per-nucleotide qualities are absent, and no much larger clonotype sits a single base away. The germline V gene sets CDR1 to SGHDN and CDR2 to FVKESK. V trim: 4 bases; J trim: 4 bases; unmatched bases: 6. The cysteine opens and the phenylalanine closes a CDR3 of 14 amino acids. The DNA shown is the 42-base CDR3, in frame from base 1. This chain joins TRBV14 to TRBJ1-2; a stretch of 7 junction bases matches TRBD1. The sequenced sample consisted of peripheral blood. The sequence was obtained from a man aged 45-60 years with acute or convalescent COVID-19. This receptor carries the CDR3 CASSPPGQPYGYTF. At the DNA level, the sequence is TGTGCCAGCAGCCCTCCGGGACAGCCCTATGGCTACACCTTC.